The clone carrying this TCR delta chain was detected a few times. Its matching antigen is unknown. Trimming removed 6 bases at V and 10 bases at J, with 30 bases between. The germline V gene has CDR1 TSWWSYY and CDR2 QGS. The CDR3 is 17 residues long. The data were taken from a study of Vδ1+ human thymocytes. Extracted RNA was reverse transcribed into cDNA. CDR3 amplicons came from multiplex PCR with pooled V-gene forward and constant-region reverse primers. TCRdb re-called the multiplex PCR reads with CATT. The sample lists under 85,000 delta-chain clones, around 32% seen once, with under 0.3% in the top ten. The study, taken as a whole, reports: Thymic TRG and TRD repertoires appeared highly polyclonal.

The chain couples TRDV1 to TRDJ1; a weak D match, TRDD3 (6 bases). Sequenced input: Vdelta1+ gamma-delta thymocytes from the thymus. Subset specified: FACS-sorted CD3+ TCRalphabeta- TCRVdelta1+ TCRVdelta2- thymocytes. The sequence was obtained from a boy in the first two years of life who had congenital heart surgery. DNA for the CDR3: TGTGCTCTTGGCGAAGCGTTCTTTCACACTGGGACCAGAGGACTCATCTTT. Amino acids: CALGEAFFHTGTRGLIF.